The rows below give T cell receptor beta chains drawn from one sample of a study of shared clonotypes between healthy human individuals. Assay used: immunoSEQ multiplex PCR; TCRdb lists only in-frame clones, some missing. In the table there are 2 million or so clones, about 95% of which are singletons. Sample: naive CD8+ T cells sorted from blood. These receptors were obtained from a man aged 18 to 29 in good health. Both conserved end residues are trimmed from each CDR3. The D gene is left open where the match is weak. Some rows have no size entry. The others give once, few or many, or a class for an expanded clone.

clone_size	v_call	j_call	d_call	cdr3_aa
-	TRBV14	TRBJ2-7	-	ASSQFGTGFDEQY
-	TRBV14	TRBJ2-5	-	ASSQEGYGDWETQY
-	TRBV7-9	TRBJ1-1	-	ASSLVGGKTEAF
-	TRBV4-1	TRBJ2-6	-	ASEAGANVLT
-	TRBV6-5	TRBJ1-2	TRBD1	ASSSTGTAYGYT
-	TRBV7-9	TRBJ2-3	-	AGDTQY
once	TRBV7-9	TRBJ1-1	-	ASSLRGTEAF
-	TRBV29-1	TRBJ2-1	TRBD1	SVETGGHNEQF
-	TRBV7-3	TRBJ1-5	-	ASSLRGSSNQPQH
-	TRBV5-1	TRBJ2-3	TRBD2	ASSPGTAGLAGGWSTQY
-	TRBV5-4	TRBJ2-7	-	ASSRDTPYEQY
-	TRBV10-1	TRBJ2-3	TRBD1	ASSESVGGEIDTQY
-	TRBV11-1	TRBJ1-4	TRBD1	ASSPWTGGDEKLF
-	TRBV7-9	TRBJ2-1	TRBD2	ASSWQTSGDEQF
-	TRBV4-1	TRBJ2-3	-	ASSQGRLDTQY
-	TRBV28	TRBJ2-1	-	ASRPWDQSSYNEQF
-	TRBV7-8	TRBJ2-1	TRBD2	ASSLGLAGGLGNEQF
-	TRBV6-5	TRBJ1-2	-	ASSYSPVSLDGYT
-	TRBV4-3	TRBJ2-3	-	ASSQDRSWDTQY
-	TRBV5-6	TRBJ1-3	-	ASSLRTRGNTIY
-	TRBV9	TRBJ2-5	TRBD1	ASSGESTGEETQY
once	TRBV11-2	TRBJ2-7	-	ASSLVREQY
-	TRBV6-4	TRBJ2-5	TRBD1	ARTGEEDQETQY
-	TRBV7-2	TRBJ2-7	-	ASSLIPNPSEQY
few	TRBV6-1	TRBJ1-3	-	ASGTGWGSGNTIY
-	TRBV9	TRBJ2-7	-	ASSVGGGTYEQY
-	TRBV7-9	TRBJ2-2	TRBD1	ASSFPIVPQGDSPGELF
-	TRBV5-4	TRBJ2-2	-	ASSLARGAGELF
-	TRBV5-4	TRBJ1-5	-	ASSLAEGEDQPQH
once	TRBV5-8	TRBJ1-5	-	ASSLRYREPQH
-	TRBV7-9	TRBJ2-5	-	ASSLGGGGETQY
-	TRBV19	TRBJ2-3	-	ASSLLQGTDTQY
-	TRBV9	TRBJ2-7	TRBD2	ASSPWTSGTYEQY
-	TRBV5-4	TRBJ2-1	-	ASSLLNEQF
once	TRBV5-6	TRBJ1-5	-	ASSLLNQPQH
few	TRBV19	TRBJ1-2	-	ASSVTASNYGYT
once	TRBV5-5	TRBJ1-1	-	ASSFRTGNTEAF
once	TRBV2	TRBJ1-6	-	ASSEEGNPTYNSPLH
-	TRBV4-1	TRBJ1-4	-	ASSQDGSERF
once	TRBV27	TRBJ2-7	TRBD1	ASSPLPGQGYEQY
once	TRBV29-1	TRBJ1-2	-	SVIGNYGYT
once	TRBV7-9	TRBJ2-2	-	ASSWGLGTGELF
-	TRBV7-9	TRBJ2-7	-	ASSPGGTYEQY
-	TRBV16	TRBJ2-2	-	ASSQFPSNLGAGELF
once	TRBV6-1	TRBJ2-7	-	ASSERDSPSYEQY
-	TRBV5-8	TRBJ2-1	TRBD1	ASSLGQGRNEQF
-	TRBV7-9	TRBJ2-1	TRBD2	ASSSTTSGISYNEQF
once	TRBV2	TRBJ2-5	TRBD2	ASSRTSKETQY
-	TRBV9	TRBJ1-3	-	ASSPEGITIY
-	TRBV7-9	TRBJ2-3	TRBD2	ASSRRGEADTQY
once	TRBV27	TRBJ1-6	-	ASSSYNSPLH
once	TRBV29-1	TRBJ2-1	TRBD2	SVDSRLAGDHEQF
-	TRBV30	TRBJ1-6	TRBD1	AWSVGTGASPLH
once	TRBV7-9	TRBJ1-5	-	ASSLAGVGSQPQH